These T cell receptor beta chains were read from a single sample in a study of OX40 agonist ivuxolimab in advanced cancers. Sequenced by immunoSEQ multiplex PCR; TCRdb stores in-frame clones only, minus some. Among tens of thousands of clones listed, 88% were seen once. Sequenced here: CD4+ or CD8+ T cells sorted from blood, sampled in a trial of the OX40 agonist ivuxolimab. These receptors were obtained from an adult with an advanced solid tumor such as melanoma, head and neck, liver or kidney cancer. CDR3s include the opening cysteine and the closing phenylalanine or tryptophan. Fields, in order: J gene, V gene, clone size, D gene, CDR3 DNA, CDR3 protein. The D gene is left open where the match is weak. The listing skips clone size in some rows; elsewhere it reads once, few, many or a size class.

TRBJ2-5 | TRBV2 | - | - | TGTGCCAGTAGAGGAGGCCCTGGCCAAGAGACCCAGTACTTC | CASRGGPGQETQYF
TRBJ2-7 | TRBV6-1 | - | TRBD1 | TGTGCCAGCAGTACCGGGACAGGTACCTACGAGCAGTACTTC | CASSTGTGTYEQYF
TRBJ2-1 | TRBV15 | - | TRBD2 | TGTGCCACCAGCAGAGAGAGGAGCGGGGGTTACAATGAGCAGTTCTTC | CATSRERSGGYNEQFF
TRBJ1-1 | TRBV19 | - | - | TGTGCCAGTAGTATTCAGGCAGGGAGGACTGAAGCTTTCTTT | CASSIQAGRTEAFF
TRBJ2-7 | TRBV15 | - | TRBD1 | TGTGCCACCCAGGGGGATCACGAGCAGTACTTC | CATQGDHEQYF
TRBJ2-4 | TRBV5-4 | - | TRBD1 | TGTGCCAGCAGCTCAGATCCGACAGGGGGGCGGGACATTCAGTACTTC | CASSSDPTGGRDIQYF
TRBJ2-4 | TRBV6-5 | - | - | TGTGCCAGCAGCACAGCGAGTCTAGCCAAAAACATTCAGTACTTC | CASSTASLAKNIQYF
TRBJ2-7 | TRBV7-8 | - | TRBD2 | TGTGCCAGCAGCTTAGAGTTCCGTCGGACTAGCGGGCCCCCTCCCAAGTACGAGCAGTACTTC | CASSLEFRRTSGPPPKYEQYF
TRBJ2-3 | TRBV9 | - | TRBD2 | TGTGCCAGCAGCGTGGCTAGCGGGTACACAGATACGCAGTATTTT | CASSVASGYTDTQYF
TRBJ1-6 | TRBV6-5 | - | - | TGTGCCAGCAGTGGACAGTCGGTGCTTCGGTCACCCCTCCACTTT | CASSGQSVLRSPLHF
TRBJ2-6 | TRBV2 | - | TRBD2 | TGTGCCAGCAGGGATCCGGGAGGTGTCTTTGGGGCCAACGTCCTGACTTTC | CASRDPGGVFGANVLTF
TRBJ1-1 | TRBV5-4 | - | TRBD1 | TGTGCCAGCAGCTGGGGGACAGGGAGAACAACTGAAGCTTTCTTT | CASSWGTGRTTEAFF
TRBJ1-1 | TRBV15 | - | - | TGTGCCACCAGCAGGACAGGTATGAACACTGAAGCTTTCTTT | CATSRTGMNTEAFF
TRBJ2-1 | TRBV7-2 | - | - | TGTGCCAGCAGTCGGTTAGCGCAGTACAATGAGCAGTTCTTC | CASSRLAQYNEQFF
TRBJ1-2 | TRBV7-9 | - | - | TGTGCCAGCAGCTTACCGACAGTGAGGGACTATGGCTACACCTTC | CASSLPTVRDYGYTF
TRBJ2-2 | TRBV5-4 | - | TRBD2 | TGTGCCAGCAGCTTGGCGGGACTAGCGGGAGAGGTCGGGGAGCTGTTTTTT | CASSLAGLAGEVGELFF
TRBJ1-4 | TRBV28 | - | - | TGTGCCAGCAGGAGGGCTAGAAATGAAAAACTGTTTTTT | CASRRARNEKLFF
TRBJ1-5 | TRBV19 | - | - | TGTGCCAGTAGTAAGGGCCCGGAAAGGGGGAAAAAACATTTT | CASSKGPERGKKHF
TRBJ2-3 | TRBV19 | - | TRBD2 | TGTGCCAGTAGTAGAGAGTCTAGCGGGAGGGCCGGAACCACAGATACGCAGTATTTT | CASSRESSGRAGTTDTQYF
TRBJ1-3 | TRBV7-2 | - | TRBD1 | TGTGCCAGCAGAACAGGGGGCGCGGACACCATATATTTT | CASRTGGADTIYF
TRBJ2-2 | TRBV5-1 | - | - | TGCGCCAGCGGCCAGGGAACCGGGGAGCTGTTTTTT | CASGQGTGELFF
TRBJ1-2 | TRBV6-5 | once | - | TGTGCCAGCAGTTACTCTGGCGGTTTTGGCTCTAATGGCTACACCTTC | CASSYSGGFGSNGYTF